This TCR beta chain was captured in a study of T cells in Graves' hyperthyroidism and ophthalmopathy. Whole-study results and caveats: Blood also contained most expanded thyroid clonotypes above 0.001.

With regard to this clonotype: Its antigen remains unknown.

The germline V gene has CDR1 GTSNPN and CDR2 SVGIG (reference sequence). Trimming took off 2 bases at V and 7 bases at J, with 12 bases between the two ends. The CDR3 spans 13 residues. Lactation, pregnancy, other autoimmune disease or uncontrolled infection led to exclusion of patients. Regions amplified from RNA transcripts were the TCR beta CDR3 regions. In the first-round RT-PCR of the TCR CDR3, the HTBI primer set was used. TCRdb recomputed calls from the multiplex PCR reads with MiXCR, one row per CDR3 protein. The repertoire holds hundreds of thousands of distinct CDR3 sequences, with 15% to 20% as singletons.

Material: blood. The TCR sequence derives from a man between 35 and 55 years old with Graves' ophthalmopathy. The genes are TRBV30 and TRBJ2-1; D is unresolved. As DNA, the CDR3 is TGTGCCTGGAGTATGACGGTGGGGAATGAGCAGTTCTTC. It codes for CAWSMTVGNEQFF.